This record looks at one T cell receptor beta chain sequence and its context. This record belongs to a study of blood T cell repertoires in COVID-19. The overall study: Specimens from acute and convalescent COVID-19 originated in the United States, Italy and Spain. The analysed material was cDNA or gDNA that came from T cells, B-cell-depleted T cells, or PBMCs.

J gave up 5 bases and V 4 bases, and 10 bases lay outside the gene matches. The CDR3 covers 15 residues. The germline CDR1 and CDR2 sequences are SGHRS and YFSETQ. In the source study's methods: How many nucleated cells were present was estimated from reference gene primer amplification. Assay used: immunoSEQ multiplex PCR; TCRdb lists only in-frame clones, some missing. The D gene and trimming were derived from the DNA, and the V and J assignments and clone size from that table. This sample has 160,000 or so clones; 89% occur once, and the top ten carry around 3%. This TCR came from a man aged 55 to 70 with acute or convalescent COVID-19. The V and J genes are TRBV5-1 and TRBJ1-1, with 8 bases that match TRBD1. The source material was peripheral blood. CDR3 loop: CASSPGGRGRTEAFF. As DNA, the CDR3 is TGCGCCAGCAGCCCCGGGGGCAGGGGGCGGACTGAAGCTTTCTTT.